This T cell receptor (beta chain) appears in the sequencing data of a study of T-cell memory formation after mild COVID-19. Study overall: TCR clusters largely stayed donor specific.

General study findings and limits: Certain responding clones were present in pre-infection memory, suggesting participation of cross-reactive memory. Day 15 to 85 contracting clones showed balanced CD4/CD8; later expanders leaned CD4+.

Of note for this clonotype: Its antigen remains unidentified.

5'RACE with constant-segment primers built TCRalpha and TCRbeta cDNA libraries with UMIs. MiXCR, applied by TCRdb to the 5' RACE reads, yields one record per CDR3 protein. The sample lists under 300,000 distinct CDR3 sequences; around 15% were seen once. The CDR3 length is 16 residues. The germline CDR1 and CDR2 sequences are SGDLS and YYNGEE. V was pared by 1 base and J by 4 bases, with 14 bases between. Sequencing used PBMCs or a T cell subset sorted from them (not recorded which). The receptor comes from a man in his late teens or twenties who had mild COVID-19 (a few samples of this study predate the infection). Cell type and time point are not known. The chain joins TRBV9 to TRBJ1-4, with a possible D match to TRBD1 (5 bases). CDR3 protein: CASSVSGGRLNEKLFF. Here the CDR3 DNA reads TGTGCCAGCAGCGTAAGCGGGGGACGGCTTAATGAAAAACTGTTTTTT.